Following are 30 T cell receptor beta chains from one sample sequenced in a study of graft-versus-host responses after intestinal transplantation. No antigen has been assigned to these receptors. Generated by immunoSEQ multiplex PCR, the TCRdb table keeps only in-frame clones and is missing some. The table includes 65,000 to 90,000 clones, about 90% detected once. The source was unstimulated CD8+ T cells sorted from spleen or lymph node cells, collected before transplant. These receptors originate from a human donor who was the organ donor for an intestinal transplant.

The rearrangement joins TRBV9 to TRBJ1-6; unclear D gene. The CDR3 has 14 residues. V lost 0 bases and J lost 9, with 10 bases in between. Germline V gene sequence: CDR1 SGDLS, CDR2 YYNGEE. CDR3 coding DNA: TGTGCCAGCAGCGTAGATTTTCGTGTTTCACCCCTCCACTTT. Translating it yields CASSVDFRVSPLHF.

The V call is TRBV4-1, the J call TRBJ2-7, with D possibly being TRBD2 (6 bases). Looked up from germline, CDR1 is MGHRA and CDR2 is YSYEKL. This CDR3 is built from 17 residues. V lost 7 bases to trimming and J lost 3 bases, with 25 bases between them. In DNA, the CDR3 is TGCGCCAGCACCAACTCCTGGGGAGTAGCGGATAGCTACGAGCAGTACTTC. It yields the protein CASTNSWGVADSYEQYF.

The V and J genes are TRBV27 and TRBJ1-3; D might be TRBD1 (6 bases). Germline loops: CDR1 MNHEY, CDR2 SMNVEV (reference sequence). Trimming cost V 3 bases and J 3 bases, with 12 bases left between them. The CDR3 has 15 amino acids. CDR3 bases: TGTGCCAGCAGTTTTCGGGGGGCGCTTGGAAACACCATATATTTT. Its translation: CASSFRGALGNTIYF.

The CDR3 DNA reads TGTGCCAGCAGCTCGGACAGGGGGCAGGCCTACGAGCAGTACTTC. Translation gives CASSSDRGQAYEQYF. The chain carries TRBV7-2 and TRBJ2-7; 11 bases map to TRBD1. The V and J ends lost 4 bases and 2 bases, in that order; junction bases with no gene match: 4. Germline V gives CDR1 SGHTA, CDR2 FQGNSA. The CDR3 totals 15 residues.

V and J are TRBV19 and TRBJ2-2; 9 nucleotides line up with TRBD1. This CDR3 is 16 amino acids long. Germline CDR1 reads LNHDA; CDR2 reads SQIVND (reference sequence). The J segment lost 5 bases and the V segment lost 6 bases, leaving 10 bases of the junction unmatched. For the CDR3, the DNA is TGTGCCAGTAGCGACCACAGGGGGCTCTTAACCGGGGAGCTGTTTTTT. This gives the protein CASSDHRGLLTGELFF.

V and J are TRBV5-1 and TRBJ1-1; D ambiguous. The CDR3 loop spans 15 amino acids. V was pared by 4 bases and J by 1 base, with 14 bases between. Germline CDR1 and CDR2: SGHRS and YFSETQ. DNA for the CDR3: TGCGCCAGCAGCCACTACGGGTTGGCGAACACTGAAGCTTTCTTT. This gives the protein CASSHYGLANTEAFF.

V usage is TRBV27 and J usage is TRBJ2-7, with 7 bases that match TRBD1. J was trimmed by 2 bases and V by 8 bases; bases with no gene match: 12. The germline V gene encodes CDR1 MNHEY and CDR2 SMNVEV (reference sequence). CDR3 length equals 15 residues. This CDR3 reads CASGEMTGIPYEQYF. The CDR3 DNA follows: TGTGCCAGCGGTGAGATGACAGGGATTCCCTACGAGCAGTACTTC.

The chain is built from TRBV18 and TRBJ2-7; weak D call: TRBD2 (6 bases). The CDR3 contains 13 residues. CDR1 KGHSH and CDR2 LQKENI come from the germline V gene. The germline V and J ends were trimmed by 3 bases and 0 bases, with 6 bases remaining between them. CDR3 sequence: CASSPGGSYEQYF. CDR3 coding DNA: TGTGCCAGCTCACCGGGGGGCTCCTACGAGCAGTACTTC.

The chain links TRBV20-1 to TRBJ2-5; TRBD2 agrees at 9 bases. The CDR3 totals 10 residues. Germline-derived CDR1 and CDR2 are DFQATT and SNEGSKA (reference sequence). CDR3 loop: CGGGAETQYF. As DNA, the CDR3 is TGCGGCGGGGGGGCAGAGACCCAGTACTTC.

The chain combines TRBV13 with TRBJ2-2; possibly TRBD2 for D (6 bases). Deletions cut 6 bases from V and 2 bases from J, with 19 bases between. Germline V gene lookup returns CDR1 PRHDT and CDR2 FYEKMQ (reference sequence). The CDR3 is 17 residues long. The CDR3 sequence: CASRSPISGYNTGELFF. CDR3 sequence (DNA): TGTGCCAGCAGGTCCCCCATTAGCGGCTATAACACCGGGGAGCTGTTTTTT.

This clone has only one observation. This sequence joins TRBV9 and TRBJ1-1, with D possibly being TRBD1 (6 bases). V gave up 0 bases and J gave up 5 bases, with 8 bases separating them. Germline loops: CDR1 SGDLS, CDR2 YYNGEE. The CDR3 sequence is 13 residues long. The CDR3 reads CASSVEGETEAFF. The CDR3 DNA reads as TGTGCCAGCAGCGTAGAGGGGGAAACTGAAGCTTTCTTT.

The chain links TRBV10-1 to TRBJ1-4; a possible D gene is TRBD1 (6 bases). Germline V gene lookup returns CDR1 WNHNN and CDR2 SYGVQD (reference sequence). This CDR3 comprises 20 residues. The V gene lost 2 bases and the J gene lost 6 bases, with 28 bases spanning the gap. The CDR3 DNA reads as TGCGCCAGCAGTGAGCCTACCCTTCTCTTACAGGGAAGGACGGATGAAAAACTGTTTTTT. Its protein is CASSEPTLLLQGRTDEKLFF.

The rearrangement joins TRBV2 to TRBJ1-1; D is undetermined. Trimming stripped 10 bases from V and 8 bases from J, with 11 bases between. The germline gives CDR1 SNHLY, CDR2 FYNNEI. This CDR3 region has 10 residues. The CDR3: CATSGSEAFF. CDR3 bases: TGTGCCACCTCGGGGTCAGAAGCTTTCTTT.

This clone is a singleton in its sample. The chain has TRBV2 and TRBJ1-1, with a possible D match to TRBD1 (6 bases). Germline V gene data show CDR1 as SNHLY and CDR2 as FYNNEI. V lost 4 bases, J lost 2 bases, and 11 bases lay in between. This CDR3 spans 14 amino acids. CDR3 sequence: CASSVLQGNTEAFF. CDR3 nucleotides: TGTGCCAGCAGTGTGTTACAGGGCAACACTGAAGCTTTCTTT.

The chain recombines TRBV9 with TRBJ2-7; D possibly corresponds to TRBD2 (6 bases). V lost 4 bases and J 4 bases, leaving 12 bases between the germline ends. The CDR3 is 13 residues long. Germline CDR1 and CDR2: SGDLS and YYNGEE. The CDR3 spells CASSKGTRYEQYF. The CDR3 DNA reads as TGTGCCAGCAGCAAAGGGACTCGGTACGAGCAGTACTTC.

This chain connects TRBV28 to TRBJ1-1; D unclear. Germline values: CDR1 MDHEN, CDR2 SYDVKM. The V and J ends lost 3 bases and 2 bases respectively, with 10 bases between them. The CDR3 loop spans 14 amino acids. CDR3 protein: CASSLYSPNTEAFF. The CDR3 nucleotides read TGTGCCAGCAGTTTGTATAGCCCCAACACTGAAGCTTTCTTT.

CDR3 sequence (DNA): TGTGCCAGCAGCCGACCGACTAGCGGGTCCTACGAGCAGTACTTC. This codes for CASSRPTSGSYEQYF. V is TRBV4-2 and J is TRBJ2-7; 10 positions match TRBD2. With V trimmed by 4 bases and J by 1 base, 4 bases remained unmatched. The CDR3 has 15 residues. CDR1 and CDR2 from the germline V gene are LGHNA and YNFKEQ.

The rearrangement uses TRBV4-1 and TRBJ1-1; tentative D call: TRBD1 (5 bases). V dropped 4 bases and J dropped 2 bases, with 17 bases sitting between them. The CDR3 loop spans 16 amino acids. The V gene's germline CDR1 is MGHRA and CDR2 YSYEKL. The CDR3 coding sequence is TGCGCCAGCAGCCCATTCCCCAGGGAAATCAACACTGAAGCTTTCTTT. Encoded protein: CASSPFPREINTEAFF.

The chain employs TRBV4-2 and TRBJ2-6; 7 bases agree with TRBD2. The CDR3 loop spans 17 amino acids. With 0 bases clipped from V and 1 base from J, the junction kept 3 bases outside the gene matches. The germline V gene has CDR1 LGHNA and CDR2 YNFKEQ. This CDR3 is CASSQDLGGSGANVLTF. The DNA for the CDR3 is TGTGCCAGCAGCCAAGACTTGGGAGGGTCTGGGGCCAACGTCCTGACTTTC.

This chain connects TRBV29-1 to TRBJ1-3; 7 nucleotides agree with TRBD1. V trimming: 6 bases; J trimming: 1 base; junction bases outside the gene matches: 3. The CDR3 extends over 13 amino acids. Per the germline V gene, CDR1 is SQVTM and CDR2 is ANQGSEA. The CDR3 region is CSVETGSGNTIYF. The CDR3, as DNA: TGCAGCGTCGAGACAGGGTCTGGAAACACCATATATTTT.

The chain combines TRBV29-1 with TRBJ1-2; D ambiguous. This CDR3 has 9 residues. Trimming shortened V by 7 bases and J by 8 bases, and 8 bases separated the two germline ends. In germline, CDR1 is SQVTM, CDR2 ANQGSEA. Here the CDR3 DNA reads TGCAGCGCTACGGGGGGCTACACCTTC. This codes for CSATGGYTF. Supplemented by reference TRBV29-1 and TRBJ1-2, the full variable domain reads SAVISQKPSRDICQRGTSLTIQCQVDSQVTMMFWYRQQPGQSLTLIATANQGSEATYESGFVIDKFPISRPNLTFSTLTVSNMSPEDSSIYLCSATGGYTFGSGTRLTVV.

This clone has only a few counts. V gene TRBV28 combines with J gene TRBJ1-6; 11 bases line up with TRBD1. CDR3 size: 17 residues. The germline CDR1 and CDR2 sequences are MDHEN and SYDVKM. With V trimmed by 1 base and J by 10 bases, 9 bases remained unmatched. CDR3 DNA: TGTGCCAGCAGTTTATTCCCGGACAGGGGGCTCGGATCACCCCTCCACTTT. It translates to CASSLFPDRGLGSPLHF.

J is TRBJ1-1 and V is TRBV7-3; D possibly corresponds to TRBD1 (6 bases). The CDR3 consists of 13 residues. CDR1 and CDR2 (germline): SGHTA, FQGTGA. Deletions cut 5 bases from V and 5 bases from J, with 12 bases between. The CDR3 DNA reads TGTGCCAGCAGCGTAAACAGGGAGACTGAAGCTTTCTTT. This encodes CASSVNRETEAFF.

The chain employs TRBV5-8 and TRBJ2-3, with D perhaps matching TRBD1 (5 bases). In germline, CDR1 is SGHTS, CDR2 YDEGEE. The length of the CDR3 is 16 residues. Trimming cost V 4 bases and J 3 bases, with 18 bases left between them. The CDR3 nucleotides are TGTGCCAGCAGCCACCCAGGGCCGCCTGGTACAGATACGCAGTATTTT. It yields the protein CASSHPGPPGTDTQYF.

The count of this clone is one. The rearrangement links TRBV7-9 to TRBJ2-7; 14 nucleotides match TRBD2. Germline V lookup: CDR1 SEHNR, CDR2 FQNEAQ (reference sequence). The CDR3 contains 18 residues. V shed 4 bases and J 6 bases; nucleotides not matched to a gene: 14. CDR3 protein: CASSYLILTSGGESEQYF. The CDR3 nucleotides are TGTGCCAGCAGCTACTTAATACTGACTAGCGGGGGGGAATCCGAGCAGTACTTC.

The gene calls are TRBV6-5 and TRBJ1-5; tentatively, D is TRBD1 (6 bases). CDR3 length: 12 amino acids. The germline CDR1 and CDR2 sequences are MNHEY and SVGAGI. The ends were cut back, 9 bases at V and 5 bases at J, with 11 bases in the middle. The CDR3 here is CASEGGHQPQHF. The CDR3 DNA is TGTGCCAGTGAGGGGGGGCATCAGCCCCAGCATTTT.

The genes are TRBV7-6 and TRBJ2-3; 9 bases map to TRBD2. CDR3 length: 15 residues. The junction had 9 bases not matched to a gene; V was cut back by 5 bases and J by 6 bases. The germline CDR1 and CDR2 sequences are SGHVS and FNYEAQ. CDR3 region: CASSPRLAVLDTQYF. In DNA, the CDR3 is TGTGCCAGCAGCCCGCGACTAGCGGTATTGGATACGCAGTATTTT.

This chain uses TRBV7-2 with TRBJ2-5; TRBD2 is a possible D gene (5 bases). The DNA end favors TRBJ2-7, so the J call may be wrong. Germline values: CDR1 SGHTA, CDR2 FQGNSA. The CDR3 runs 15 residues. CDR3 in amino acids: CASSLANSEGYEQYF. In DNA form, the CDR3 reads TGTGCCAGCAGCTTAGCGAATAGTGAGGGCTACGAGCAGTACTTC.

The chain couples TRBV6-6 to TRBJ1-4; D gene unclear. The CDR3 spans 12 residues. In germline, CDR1 is MNHNY, CDR2 SVGAGI (reference sequence). V lost 4 bases and J lost 4, with 4 bases in between. CDR3 residues: CASSLINEKLFF. Written as DNA, the CDR3 is TGTGCCAGCAGTTTAATTAATGAAAAACTGTTTTTT.

This sequence joins TRBV7-3 and TRBJ2-3; a possible D gene is TRBD1 (5 bases). Germline V gene sequence: CDR1 SGHTA, CDR2 FQGTGA. CDR3 length equals 13 residues. The germline V and J ends were trimmed by 4 bases and 4 bases, with 9 bases remaining between them. The chain's CDR3 is CASSSGAADTQYF. In DNA, the CDR3 is TGTGCCAGCAGCTCTGGGGCCGCAGATACGCAGTATTTT.